The 10 T cell receptor beta chains below all came from one sample that was sequenced in a study of cytomegalovirus exposure and HLA in healthy donors. TCRdb's copy holds only in-frame clones and misses some; the assay was immunoSEQ multiplex PCR. The sample lists about 150,000 clones; roughly nine tenths were seen once. The sample was PBMCs. These receptor sequences come from a young man in good health and CMV-seronegative.

This clone was counted once. This rearrangement joins TRBV9 to TRBJ1-1; 8 positions match TRBD1. Germline V lookup: CDR1 SGDLS, CDR2 YYNGEE. V shed 4 bases and J 5 bases; nucleotides not matched to a gene: 4. CDR3 length equals 13 residues. For the CDR3, the DNA is TGTGCCAGCAGCCCAACAGGGGGGACTGAAGCTTTCTTT. This translates into CASSPTGGTEAFF.

The chain is built from TRBV15 and TRBJ1-2; maybe TRBD1 (6 bases). The CDR3 spans 15 residues. Trimming removed 4 bases from V and 3 bases from J, with 15 bases in between. CDR1 LNHNV and CDR2 YYDKDF come from the germline V gene (reference sequence). CDR3 residues: CATSKGQGSDYGYTF. The DNA of the CDR3 is TGTGCCACCAGCAAAGGCCAGGGGTCGGACTATGGCTACACCTTC.

This chain uses TRBV6-5 with TRBJ1-6; D is perhaps TRBD1 (5 bases). Trimming removed 0 bases from V and 6 bases from J, with 12 bases in between. Germline V gene lookup returns CDR1 MNHEY and CDR2 SVGAGI. This CDR3 has 16 residues. CDR3 nucleotides: TGTGCCAGCAGTTACTCCACAGGTCCGATTAATTCACCCCTCCACTTT. Its translation: CASSYSTGPINSPLHF.

This chain uses TRBV6-6 with TRBJ2-7, with 10 bases that match TRBD1. CDR1 is MNHNY, CDR2 SVGAGI, per germline (reference sequence). V was clipped by 2 bases and J by 3 bases; unmatched bases: 4. The CDR3 contains 15 residues. DNA of the CDR3: TGTGCCAGCAGTTACGGGACAGGGGTGGGCTACGAGCAGTACTTC. Protein sequence: CASSYGTGVGYEQYF.

A single count supports this clone. The chain links TRBV18 to TRBJ2-1; 14 positions match TRBD2. J was trimmed by 4 bases and V by 4 bases; bases with no gene match: 15. This CDR3 contains 20 residues. The V gene's germline CDR1 is KGHSH and CDR2 LQKENI. The CDR3 sequence: CASSRGLQGLAGDWYNEQFF. The CDR3 DNA reads TGTGCCAGCTCACGAGGTTTGCAGGGACTAGCGGGAGATTGGTACAATGAGCAGTTCTTC. Full variable domain (rest looked up from reference TRBV18 and TRBJ2-1): NAGVMQNPRHLVRRRGQEARLRCSPMKGHSHVYWYRQLPEEGLKFMVYLQKENIIDESGMPKERFSAEFPKEGPSILRIQQVVRGDSAAYFCASSRGLQGLAGDWYNEQFFGPGTRLTVL.

The chain is built from TRBV10-3 and TRBJ1-6; D ambiguous. V shed 11 bases and J shed 8 bases, with 13 bases lying between them. The CDR3 consists of 12 residues. Germline V gives CDR1 ENHRY, CDR2 SYGVKD. The CDR3 reads CAARSADSPLHF. CDR3 in DNA: TGTGCCGCCCGAAGCGCCGATTCACCCCTCCACTTT.

This chain connects TRBV7-8 to TRBJ1-5, with D perhaps matching TRBD1 (5 bases). Trimming removed 2 bases at V and 8 bases at J, with 22 bases between. Per the germline V gene, CDR1 is SGHVS and CDR2 is FQNEAQ. The length of the CDR3 is 17 residues. The CDR3 DNA reads TGTGCCAGCAGCTTAAGGGGTCCGGGACTGGGAGGGGAGCCCCAGCATTTT. Its protein is CASSLRGPGLGGEPQHF.

The chain recombines TRBV18 with TRBJ2-5, with unresolved D. The V gene's germline CDR1 is KGHSH and CDR2 LQKENI. The CDR3 sequence is 13 residues long. Deletions cut 6 bases from V and 4 bases from J, with 12 bases between. The CDR3 region has the DNA TGTGCCAGCTCCGTCCGGAGCGCAGAGACCCAGTACTTC. It codes for CASSVRSAETQYF.

V gene TRBV5-4 combines with J gene TRBJ2-5; D unclear. V was cut by 2 bases and J by 3 bases, with 2 bases left in between. Germline-derived CDR1 and CDR2 are SGHNT and YYREEE (reference sequence). There are 11 residues in the CDR3. The CDR3 protein is CASSFEETQYF. DNA for the CDR3: TGTGCCAGCAGCTTCGAAGAGACCCAGTACTTC.

The rearrangement uses TRBV27 and TRBJ2-1; D gene unclear. The V gene's germline CDR1 is MNHEY and CDR2 SMNVEV (reference sequence). CDR3 length: 16 residues. The ends were cut back, 3 bases at V and 3 bases at J, with 15 bases in the middle. CDR3 nucleotide sequence: TGTGCCAGCAGTTTCGAGGCAGCTCCTATCTACAATGAGCAGTTCTTC. Encoded protein: CASSFEAAPIYNEQFF.